The 6 T cell receptor beta chains below all came from one sample that was sequenced in a study of long-term antiretroviral therapy in people with HIV. A v3.0 immunoSEQ assay was performed at survey level. TCRdb's table, derived via immunoSEQ multiplex PCR, lists solely in-frame clones and lacks some. The table shows tens of thousands of clones, with 75% to 90% occurring only once. The sequences come from unsorted PBMCs, collected 1 year after starting antiretroviral therapy. These receptors all stem from a man between 18 and 29 years old with HIV.

This clone was counted only a few times. The chain has TRBV20-1 and TRBJ1-1; D remains unclear. Germline V gene data show CDR1 as DFQATT and CDR2 as SNEGSKA (reference sequence). The CDR3 spans 10 residues. The germline V and J ends were trimmed by 2 bases and 2 bases, with 0 bases remaining between them. As DNA, the CDR3 is TGCAGTGCTAGAAACACTGAAGCTTTCTTT. This encodes CSARNTEAFF.

The chain has TRBV28 and TRBJ1-1; D not resolved. Germline assignment: CDR1 MDHEN and CDR2 SYDVKM. V was clipped by 4 bases and J by 3 bases, with 15 bases between them. The CDR3 has 15 amino acids. Written as DNA, the CDR3 is TGTGCCAGCAGTTCGTTTCTTTCCTGGGACACTGAAGCTTTCTTT. Residues: CASSSFLSWDTEAFF.

V and J are TRBV5-4 and TRBJ2-1; perhaps TRBD1 as D (5 bases). Per germline, CDR1 SGHNT and CDR2 YYREEE (reference sequence). The ends were cut back, 3 bases at V and 5 bases at J, with 9 bases in the middle. This CDR3 spans 13 amino acids. CDR3 sequence reads: CASSSIGDNEQFF. DNA of the CDR3: TGTGCCAGCAGCTCTATAGGGGACAATGAGCAGTTCTTC.

This clone was picked up a small number of times. This chain links TRBV19 with TRBJ2-7, with D unclear. There are 16 residues in the CDR3. The V gene's germline CDR1 is LNHDA and CDR2 SQIVND (reference sequence). Trimming pared 0 bases from V and 2 bases from J, leaving 14 bases between. Here the CDR3 reads CASSIELGSSTYEQYF. CDR3 DNA: TGTGCCAGTAGTATAGAGTTAGGTAGTTCAACCTACGAGCAGTACTTC.

This chain links TRBV18 with TRBJ2-7; 10 nucleotides agree with TRBD1. The V gene end was trimmed by 6 bases and the J gene end by 2 bases; junction bases not matched to a gene: 7. The CDR3 has 15 amino acids. Germline values: CDR1 KGHSH, CDR2 LQKENI. CDR3 sequence (DNA): TGTGCCAGCTCTCGGGGGACAGGGGCTGCCTACGAGCAGTACTTC. Residues: CASSRGTGAAYEQYF.

The chain employs TRBV5-1 and TRBJ1-1; D call uncertain. CDR1 SGHRS and CDR2 YFSETQ come from the germline V gene. This CDR3 spans 14 amino acids. V lost 3 bases, J lost 5 bases, and 14 bases lay in between. This chain's CDR3 is CASSSRPAATEAFF. The CDR3 DNA follows: TGCGCCAGCAGCTCCAGGCCCGCGGCAACTGAAGCTTTCTTT. The variable domain in full, completed from reference TRBV5-1 and TRBJ1-1, reads KAGVTQTPRYLIKTRGQQVTLSCSPISGHRSVSWYQQTPGQGLQFLFEYFSETQRNKGNFPGRFSGRQFSNSRSEMNVSTLELGDSALYLCASSSRPAATEAFFGQGTRLTVV.